These 23 T cell receptor beta chains were sequenced from one sample in a study of blood T cells in healthy people across ages. PCR was performed a second time for about 6 to 11 cycles using a sample-barcoded 5' primer and a J-beta primer mix. TCRdb independently ran MiXCR on the 5' RACE reads; one entry per CDR3 protein. The sample lists approximately 770,000 distinct CDR3 sequences, roughly 60% occurring once. Sequencing was performed on blood. The origin of the receptors is a man aged 25 to 45 in good health.

This clonotype came up once. The V gene is TRBV29-1, the J gene TRBJ2-5; 12 nucleotides match TRBD1. The ends lost 1 base at V and 4 bases at J; junction bases unmatched: 7. The germline CDR1 and CDR2 sequences are SQVTM and ANQGSEA. This CDR3 region has 16 residues. Here the CDR3 DNA reads TGCAGCGTTGAAGGGACGGGACAGGGGGCCACAGAGACCCAGTACTTC. This encodes CSVEGTGQGATETQYF.

The chain recombines TRBV6-2 or TRBV6-3 with TRBJ2-1; either TRBD1 or TRBD2 may supply D (6 bases each). The CDR3 extends over 14 amino acids. Trimming shortened V by 0 bases and J by 9 bases, and 12 bases separated the two germline ends. The germline V gene encodes CDR1 MNHEY and CDR2 SVGEGT. The CDR3 spells CASSYSGGTGEQFF. The CDR3 DNA reads TGTGCCAGCAGTTACTCAGGGGGGACGGGTGAGCAGTTCTTC.

This clonotype was found a few times. This chain uses TRBV4-3 with TRBJ2-6; D uncertain. CDR1 is LGHNA, CDR2 YSLEER, per germline. V lost 4 bases and J 2 bases, leaving 6 bases between the germline ends. CDR3 length: 14 residues. CDR3 protein: CASSRKTGANVLTF. CDR3 nucleotide sequence: TGCGCCAGCAGCCGCAAAACTGGGGCCAACGTCCTGACTTTC.

The chain uses TRBV6-5 and TRBJ2-1; D might be TRBD2 (7 bases). Trimming pared 5 bases from V and 8 bases from J, leaving 13 bases between. Germline V gives CDR1 MNHEY, CDR2 SVGAGI. The CDR3 consists of 13 residues. Here the CDR3 reads CASSAGDTHEQFF. DNA of the CDR3: TGTGCCAGCAGTGCGGGGGACACCCATGAGCAGTTCTTC.

The CDR3 region has the DNA TGCAGTGCTAGAGATCGGTGGACGGGGGGGATCTACGAGCAGTACTTC. It codes for CSARDRWTGGIYEQYF. The chain joins TRBV20-1 to TRBJ2-5; 8 bases align to TRBD2. TRBJ2-7 matches the DNA end more closely, so the J call is doubtful. The CDR3 has 16 amino acids. Per germline, CDR1 DFQATT and CDR2 SNEGSKA (reference sequence).

The CDR3 loop reads CASSVGSAGNTIYF. In nucleotides, the CDR3 is TGTGCCAGCAGCGTTGGGTCTGCGGGAAACACCATATATTTT. This rearrangement joins TRBV9 to TRBJ1-3; the D is unclear. The V and J ends lost 2 bases and 4 bases respectively, with 10 bases between them. Germline CDR1 reads SGDLS; CDR2 reads YYNGEE. This CDR3 contains 14 residues. Drawing the rest from reference TRBV9 and TRBJ1-3, the complete variable domain is DSGVTQTPKHLITATGQRVTLRCSPRSGDLSVYWYQQSLDQGLQFLIQYYNGEERAKGNILERFSAQQFPDLHSELNLSSLELGDSALYFCASSVGSAGNTIYFGEGSWLTVV.

This chain connects TRBV20-1 to TRBJ2-1, with D possibly TRBD1 on 5 matching bases. Germline values: CDR1 DFQATT, CDR2 SNEGSKA (reference sequence). The CDR3 extends over 12 amino acids. Between the trimmed V and J ends, which lost 3 bases and 9 bases, there was a span of 12 bases. The chain's CDR3 is CSARVRAGEQFF. CDR3 nucleotide sequence: TGCAGTGCTAGGGTCAGGGCCGGTGAGCAGTTCTTC.

The CDR3 region has the DNA TGTGCCAGCAGTGCGGGACAGGACACAGATACGCAGTATTTT. It is translated as CASSAGQDTDTQYF. This rearrangement joins TRBV25-1 to TRBJ2-3; 8 bases are shared with TRBD1. This CDR3 spans 14 amino acids. Germline CDR1 MGHDK, CDR2 SYGVNS. Trimming removed 4 bases from V and 2 bases from J; junction bases left unmatched: 2.

This clonotype was detected a few times. V gene TRBV9 combines with J gene TRBJ2-7, with D maybe TRBD1 (6 bases). This CDR3 spans 15 amino acids. CDR1 SGDLS and CDR2 YYNGEE come from the germline V gene. The V end lost 0 bases, the J end lost 3 bases, and 13 bases lay between the germline ends. The CDR3 bases are TGTGCCAGCAGCGTAGCTGCAGGGGAAGGCTACGAGCAGTACTTC. It encodes CASSVAAGEGYEQYF.

DNA for the CDR3: TGCAGTGCACAGGGAGCGGAGACCCAGTACTTC. As protein: CSAQGAETQYF. V usage is TRBV20-1 and J usage is TRBJ2-7; possibly TRBD1 for D (6 bases). The J call may be mistaken, given a closer DNA end match to TRBJ2-5. There are 11 residues in the CDR3. CDR1 DFQATT and CDR2 SNEGSKA come from the germline V gene (reference sequence).

The chain recombines TRBV10-3 with TRBJ1-1; 7 nucleotides agree with TRBD1. Germline CDR1 reads ENHRY; CDR2 reads SYGVKD. The V gene end was trimmed by 2 bases and the J gene end by 6 bases; junction bases not matched to a gene: 12. The length of the CDR3 is 16 residues. The CDR3 sequence is CAISEDTSDRDAEAFF. DNA for the CDR3: TGTGCCATCAGTGAGGACACCTCAGACAGGGATGCTGAAGCTTTCTTT.

This chain links TRBV7-9 with TRBJ2-1, with 7 bases fitting TRBD1. The J call is in doubt because the DNA end fits TRBJ2-7 better. There are 12 residues in the CDR3. CDR1 and CDR2 from the germline V gene are SEHNR and FQNEAQ (reference sequence). The CDR3 spells CASSPGQHEQYF. The CDR3 DNA reads TGTGCCAGCAGCCCGGGACAGCACGAGCAGTACTTC.

The rearrangement joins TRBV6-2 or TRBV6-3 to TRBJ2-7; 7 nucleotides match TRBD1. The J call is uncertain, as TRBJ2-5 better fits the DNA end. Germline loops: CDR1 MNHEY, CDR2 SVGEGT. The CDR3 has 12 residues. Here the CDR3 DNA reads TGTGCCAGCACCCGGACAGGAGAGACCCAGTACTTC. This translates into CASTRTGETQYF.

This rearrangement joins TRBV6-6 to TRBJ1-1; D is uncertain. V shed 10 bases and J shed 2 bases, with 11 bases lying between them. Germline CDR1 reads MNHNY; CDR2 reads SVGAGI (reference sequence). The CDR3 extends over 12 amino acids. In DNA form, the CDR3 reads TGTGCCACCACGAACACTAACACTGAAGCTTTCTTT. Its translation: CATTNTNTEAFF.

The chain joins TRBV27 to TRBJ2-1; 9 nucleotides match TRBD2. The CDR3 has 14 amino acids. Germline loops: CDR1 MNHEY, CDR2 SMNVEV (reference sequence). After removal of 8 bases from V and 6 bases from J, the junction contained 8 bases not matched to a gene. This chain's CDR3 is CASRIGTSINEQFF. The DNA of the CDR3 is TGTGCCAGCCGAATCGGGACTAGCATCAATGAGCAGTTCTTC.

This clonotype was found a few times. The genes are TRBV20-1 and TRBJ2-4, with 10 bases fitting TRBD2. This CDR3 comprises 19 residues. Losses at the gene ends were 3 bases for V and 4 bases for J; bases not matched to a gene: 18. In germline, CDR1 is DFQATT, CDR2 SNEGSKA (reference sequence). The CDR3 sequence: CSASYTYPGLALAKNIQYF. As DNA, the CDR3 is TGCAGTGCTAGCTATACTTATCCGGGACTAGCGTTGGCAAAAAACATTCAGTACTTC.

This sequence joins TRBV19 and TRBJ1-1; 12 bases match TRBD1. The CDR3 runs to 16 residues. Germline V lookup: CDR1 LNHDA, CDR2 SQIVND (reference sequence). Trimming cost V 3 bases and J 4 bases; bases outside gene matches: 6. Written as DNA, the CDR3 is TGTGCCAGTAGTATTCGGGGACAGGGGGCATTCACTGAAGCTTTCTTT. This gives the protein CASSIRGQGAFTEAFF. Based on the CDR3 plus reference TRBV19 and TRBJ1-1, the full variable domain is DGGITQSPKYLFRKEGQNVTLSCEQNLNHDAMYWYRQDPGQGLRLIYYSQIVNDFQKGDIAEGYSVSREKKESFPLTVTSAQKNPTAFYLCASSIRGQGAFTEAFFGQGTRLTVV.

In its sample, this clonotype was seen many times. The chain couples TRBV7-2 to TRBJ2-7; D ambiguous. The CDR3 extends over 12 amino acids. Germline loops: CDR1 SGHTA, CDR2 FQGNSA. The V end lost 2 bases, the J end lost 4 bases, and 6 bases lay between the germline ends. The CDR3 DNA reads TGTGCCAGCAGCTTAACTCTTTACGAGCAGTACTTC. This gives the protein CASSLTLYEQYF.

A remark on this clonotype: A junction end diverges from the germline sequence, so it may reflect a read error. This chain joins TRBV5-1 and TRBJ2-3; 8 bases align to TRBD1. Germline-derived CDR1 and CDR2 are SGHRS and YFSETQ. This CDR3 has 15 residues. The CDR3 protein is CASTLVQGARDTQYF. CDR3 bases: TGCGCCAGCACCTTGGTCCAGGGGGCGCGAGATACGCAGTATTTT.

The chain has TRBV5-1 and TRBJ2-1; 11 nucleotides match TRBD2. V dropped 4 bases and J dropped 7; count of bases not matched to a gene: 10. This CDR3 has 16 residues. The germline V gene has CDR1 SGHRS and CDR2 YFSETQ. DNA for the CDR3: TGCGCCAGCAGCATGGGACTAGCGGACCCAAGGAATGAGCAGTTCTTC. It encodes CASSMGLADPRNEQFF.

The J gene is TRBJ2-1, the V gene TRBV5-4; D is tentatively TRBD1 or TRBD2 (7 bases each). The CDR3 runs 14 residues. The germline V gene encodes CDR1 SGHNT and CDR2 YYREEE (reference sequence). Between the trimmed V and J ends, which lost 4 bases and 4 bases, there was a span of 12 bases. DNA for the CDR3: TGTGCCAGCAGCGGGGGGGGACAGTACAATGAGCAGTTCTTC. This gives the protein CASSGGGQYNEQFF.

This clonotype was detected a few times. The germline gene is not matched at one end of the junction; a read error may be the cause. V usage is TRBV7-9 and J usage is TRBJ1-2, with D possibly TRBD1 on 5 matching bases. The V gene's germline CDR1 is SEHNR and CDR2 FQNEAQ (reference sequence). The CDR3 is 16 amino acids. The CDR3 DNA is TGTGCCAGCAGCCTAGCCGGGGCGACTGGGGGCTATGGCTACACCTTC. It is translated as CASSLAGATGGYGYTF.

The chain links TRBV30 to TRBJ1-5; tentative D call: TRBD1 (5 bases). Germline CDR1 reads GTSNPN; CDR2 reads SVGIG (reference sequence). V lost 4 bases, J lost 2 bases, and 12 bases lay in between. The CDR3 is 14 amino acids. In DNA form, the CDR3 reads TGTGCCTGGAATGGCAGGGACGGCAATCAGCCCCAGCATTTT. This codes for CAWNGRDGNQPQHF.